The rows below give T cell receptor beta chains drawn from one sample of a study of shared T cell receptors in the human thymus. The data were produced by immunoSEQ multiplex PCR, yet TCRdb's version contains in-frame clones alone and is incomplete. The repertoire includes about 500,000 clones, 70% to 80% of them detected once, and 0.013% sits in the top ten. These same data were also listed under a study on human thymus T cells.

Sequencing was done on a sample of thymocytes. These receptors came from a boy younger than two with a congenital heart defect. Both conserved end residues are part of each CDR3. D genes are given only for firm matches. The size entry is marked missing in some rows and otherwise reads once, few, many or a size class.

>NA|TRBV2|TRBJ2-5|TRBD2
CASSEGLAGRRETQYF
TGTGCCAGCAGTGAAGGTTTAGCGGGACGTAGAGAGACCCAGTACTTC
>NA|TRBV5-6|TRBJ2-5|TRBD1
CASSVGQGALPYQETQYF
TGTGCCAGCAGCGTCGGACAGGGGGCCCTTCCGTACCAAGAGACCCAGTACTTC
>NA|TRBV6-4|TRBJ1-2|TRBD1
CASSPRTGDYGYTF
TGTGCCAGTTCCCCAAGGACAGGGGACTATGGCTACACCTTC
>NA|TRBV9|TRBJ1-1|NA
CASSSAQEGPDAFF
TGTGCCAGCAGCAGCGCCCAGGAGGGGCCGGACGCTTTCTTT
>NA|TRBV27|TRBJ2-5|NA
CASSPQEAQYF
TGTGCCAGCAGTCCCCAAGAGGCCCAGTACTTC
>NA|TRBV29-1|TRBJ2-7|NA
CSVWSKGYEQYF
TGCAGCGTTTGGAGCAAAGGCTACGAGCAGTACTTC
>NA|TRBV5-1|TRBJ2-1|TRBD2
CASSLEGLGLNEQFF
TGCGCCAGCAGCTTGGAGGGACTAGGGTTGAATGAGCAGTTCTTC
>few|TRBV18|TRBJ2-2|TRBD2
CASSPRTSGTGELFF
TGTGCCAGCTCACCAAGGACTAGCGGAACCGGGGAGCTGTTTTTT
>NA|TRBV10-3|TRBJ2-7|NA
CAISGEGGGPYEQYF
TGTGCCATCAGTGGGGAAGGAGGTGGGCCCTACGAGCAGTACTTC
>NA|TRBV4-2|TRBJ2-2|NA
CASSQRRFGELFF
TGTGCCAGCAGCCAAAGGCGGTTCGGGGAGCTGTTTTTT
>few|TRBV25-1|TRBJ2-1|TRBD2
CASSASSGSSYNEQFF
TGTGCCAGCAGTGCGTCTAGCGGGAGCTCCTACAATGAGCAGTTCTTC
>NA|TRBV19|TRBJ2-5|NA
CASSIQTKRGFQETQYF
TGTGCCAGTAGTATCCAAACAAAACGAGGATTCCAAGAGACCCAGTACTTC
>NA|TRBV6-1|TRBJ1-1|TRBD1
CASSEERQGEGEAFF
TGTGCCAGCAGTGAAGAGAGACAGGGTGAGGGTGAAGCTTTCTTT
>NA|TRBV27|TRBJ2-1|TRBD2
CASRSSGSYDEQFF
TGTGCCAGCAGATCTAGCGGGAGCTATGATGAGCAGTTCTTC
>NA|TRBV4-2|TRBJ2-2|NA
CASSPRGITNTGELFF
TGTGCCAGCAGCCCCCGGGGTATTACGAACACCGGGGAGCTGTTTTTT
>NA|TRBV18|TRBJ1-3|TRBD1
CASSPTTGNLGNTIYF
TGTGCCAGCTCACCTACGACAGGGAACCTAGGAAACACCATATATTTT